The clone carrying this TCR beta chain was counted a few times. TCRdb called the RT-PCR reads again in MiXCR, with one record for every CDR3 protein. Of approximately 430,000 distinct CDR3 sequences in the sample, 16% were seen once. The data stem from a study of patients and donors after allogeneic stem cell transplantation. The CDR3 is 18 residues long. Per germline, CDR1 MNHNS and CDR2 SASEGT. V was pared by 7 bases and J by 1 base, with 24 bases between. The specimen was blood, either unsorted or a sorted T cell fraction (not recorded which). The sequence derives from a human donor who was either an allogeneic HSCT recipient or a stem cell or donor lymphocyte infusion donor (not recorded which). It is not recorded whose cells these are; they may come from a transplant donor. The chain employs TRBV6-1 and TRBJ2-3, with D possibly TRBD2 on 6 matching bases. The DNA of the CDR3 is TGTGCCAGCATCTCCCGGGCAAGCGGAGGGGTGCGCACAGATACGCAGTATTTT. Amino acid sequence: CASISRASGGVRTDTQYF.